Listed below are T cell receptor beta chains from one sample, sequenced in a study of regulatory T cells in long-lasting Graves disease. A single record per CDR3 protein comes from TCRdb applying MiXCR to the multiplex PCR reads. In the table there are 300,000 or so distinct CDR3 sequences, about 20% of which are singletons. The specimen comprised peripheral blood mononuclear cells (PBMCs), sampled when the disease was refractory, from a patient treated with antithyroid drugs. The receptors were gathered from a female donor with Graves disease. Both conserved end residues are part of each CDR3. The D gene is left open where the match is weak. A row's size may be missing; if present it is once, few, many or a size class.

CDR3 DNA: TGCGCCAGCAGAAAACAGACAGGGTACTCCTACGAGCAGTACTTC
CDR3 protein: CASRKQTGYSYEQYF
J gene: TRBJ2-7
clone size: -
V gene: TRBV5-1
D gene: TRBD1

CDR3 DNA: TGTGCCAGCAGGCGTGGTAGCGGCGCCCAAGAGACCCAGTACTTC
CDR3 protein: CASRRGSGAQETQYF
J gene: TRBJ2-5
clone size: many
V gene: TRBV6-1
D gene: -

CDR3 DNA: TGTGCCAGCAGTTGGTCAATGAACACTGAAGCTTTCTTT
CDR3 protein: CASSWSMNTEAFF
J gene: TRBJ1-1
clone size: few
V gene: TRBV6-5
D gene: -

CDR3 DNA: TGTGCCAGCCGCAACACACGACTTTATGGGTCTTATGGCTACACCTTC
CDR3 protein: CASRNTRLYGSYGYTF
J gene: TRBJ1-2
clone size: many
V gene: TRBV6-1
D gene: -

CDR3 DNA: TGCGCCAGCAGACGTTGGGCGGAAGACTACGAGCAGTACTTC
CDR3 protein: CASRRWAEDYEQYF
J gene: TRBJ2-7
clone size: many
V gene: TRBV5-1
D gene: -

CDR3 DNA: TGCAGTGCTAGAGAGAGGACAGGGAACCACGAGCAGTACTTC
CDR3 protein: CSARERTGNHEQYF
J gene: TRBJ2-7
clone size: -
V gene: TRBV20-1
D gene: TRBD1

CDR3 DNA: TGTGCCAGCAGCCAGATTCTAGCGGGCGCCCACGAGCAGTACTTC
CDR3 protein: CASSQILAGAHEQYF
J gene: TRBJ2-7
clone size: -
V gene: TRBV7-9
D gene: TRBD2

CDR3 DNA: TGTGCCAGCAGCGTAGAGCGGCTGAACACTGAAGCTTTCTTT
CDR3 protein: CASSVERLNTEAFF
J gene: TRBJ1-1
clone size: few
V gene: TRBV9
D gene: -

CDR3 DNA: TGCGCCAGCAGCTTGTCTGCGGCGACCACCGGGGAGCTGTTTTTT
CDR3 protein: CASSLSAATTGELFF
J gene: TRBJ2-2
clone size: few
V gene: TRBV5-1
D gene: -

CDR3 DNA: TGTGCCACCAGTGATTCCAGAGAGACCCAGTACTTC
CDR3 protein: CATSDSRETQYF
J gene: TRBJ2-5
clone size: many
V gene: TRBV24-1
D gene: -

CDR3 DNA: TGTGCCAGCAGTTTCGCCCGCCGGGGGCGCTTCGATGAGCAGTTCTTC
CDR3 protein: CASSFARRGRFDEQFF
J gene: TRBJ2-1
clone size: -
V gene: TRBV28
D gene: -

CDR3 DNA: TGTGCCAGCAGTGAAGCTCCCTCTAATAATTCACCCCTCCACTTT
CDR3 protein: CASSEAPSNNSPLHF
J gene: TRBJ1-6
clone size: many
V gene: TRBV2
D gene: -

CDR3 DNA: TGTGCCAGCAACCCTCTCGGGGGGGCCCAGCCCCAGCATTTT
CDR3 protein: CASNPLGGAQPQHF
J gene: TRBJ1-5
clone size: few
V gene: TRBV7-2
D gene: -

CDR3 DNA: TGTGCCAGCTCATCAGGGGGCGCAACTGAAAAACTGTTTTTT
CDR3 protein: CASSSGGATEKLFF
J gene: TRBJ1-4
clone size: many
V gene: TRBV18
D gene: TRBD1

CDR3 DNA: TGCAGTGTACTGGCGGGAGGGGGCGAGCAGTACTTC
CDR3 protein: CSVLAGGGEQYF
J gene: TRBJ2-7
clone size: -
V gene: TRBV20-1
D gene: TRBD2

CDR3 DNA: TGTGCCAGCAGTTTCGTGGGGGCGATGAGGGGCTACACCTTC
CDR3 protein: CASSFVGAMRGYTF
J gene: TRBJ1-2
clone size: many
V gene: TRBV12-3/TRBV12-4
D gene: -

CDR3 DNA: TGTGCCAGCAGCTCATTAGTAGGCCGCCACGGGTTGGTCGCTGAAGCTTTCTTT
CDR3 protein: CASSSLVGRHGLVAEAFF
J gene: TRBJ1-1
clone size: -
V gene: TRBV11-2
D gene: -

CDR3 DNA: TGCGCCAGCAGCCAAGGGCCATCAGGGATCAACACAGATACGCAGTATTTT
CDR3 protein: CASSQGPSGINTDTQYF
J gene: TRBJ2-3
clone size: -
V gene: TRBV4-1
D gene: -

CDR3 DNA: TGTGCCAGCTCCCCGAGGGATGAAAAACTGTTTTTT
CDR3 protein: CASSPRDEKLFF
J gene: TRBJ1-4
clone size: many
V gene: TRBV18
D gene: -

CDR3 DNA: TGTGCCAGCAGCGGATTCGCGGCTGAAGCTTTCTTT
CDR3 protein: CASSGFAAEAFF
J gene: TRBJ1-1
clone size: -
V gene: TRBV3-1
D gene: -

CDR3 DNA: TGTGCCAGCAGCCCAGGGGGCGATGGGGAAAAACTGTTTTTT
CDR3 protein: CASSPGGDGEKLFF
J gene: TRBJ1-4
clone size: few
V gene: TRBV7-9
D gene: TRBD1

CDR3 DNA: TGTGCCAGCAGCCCTCAGGCTAGCGGGACCGGGGAGCTGTTTTTT
CDR3 protein: CASSPQASGTGELFF
J gene: TRBJ2-2
clone size: few
V gene: TRBV7-2
D gene: TRBD2

CDR3 DNA: TGTGCCAGCAGTTTCCCCGGCGACGAGCAGTACTTC
CDR3 protein: CASSFPGDEQYF
J gene: TRBJ2-7
clone size: -
V gene: TRBV27
D gene: -

CDR3 DNA: TGTGCCAGCAGCCAGGGCTATGAGCAGTTCTTC
CDR3 protein: CASSQGYEQFF
J gene: TRBJ2-1
clone size: many
V gene: TRBV3-1
D gene: -

CDR3 DNA: TGTGCCAGCAACGATCGAGCGGGAGACGGGGAGGGTTGGGAGCAGTACTTC
CDR3 protein: CASNDRAGDGEGWEQYF
J gene: TRBJ2-5
clone size: -
V gene: TRBV7-9
D gene: TRBD2

CDR3 DNA: TGTGCCAGCAGCTTAGGATTCTCTAGCGGGTCTAGCTCCTGCGAGCAGTACTTC
CDR3 protein: CASSLGFSSGSSSCEQYF
J gene: TRBJ2-7
clone size: once
V gene: TRBV7-9
D gene: TRBD2

CDR3 DNA: TGTGCCTGGAGGGCGGAGTACTACAATGAGCAGTTCTTC
CDR3 protein: CAWRAEYYNEQFF
J gene: TRBJ2-1
clone size: few
V gene: TRBV30
D gene: -

CDR3 DNA: TGTGCCAGCAGTTTATGGGCAGCGCTGGGCACTGAAGCTTTCTTT
CDR3 protein: CASSLWAALGTEAFF
J gene: TRBJ1-1
clone size: many
V gene: TRBV12-3/TRBV12-4
D gene: -

CDR3 DNA: TGTGCCGTGGGGCCAGCCTCGGGCTCACCCCTCCACTTT
CDR3 protein: CAVGPASGSPLHF
J gene: TRBJ1-6
clone size: many
V gene: TRBV30
D gene: -

CDR3 DNA: TGTGCCAGCAGTTTGGGACAGGCCGCGCGGGAAAAACTGTTTTTT
CDR3 protein: CASSLGQAAREKLFF
J gene: TRBJ1-4
clone size: many
V gene: TRBV28
D gene: TRBD1

CDR3 DNA: TGCGCCAGCAGCCAAGCGCCCGGGGATTACGAGCAGTACTTC
CDR3 protein: CASSQAPGDYEQYF
J gene: TRBJ2-7
clone size: -
V gene: TRBV4-3
D gene: -

CDR3 DNA: TGTGCCAGCAGCGGAGGGGGGCGGAGGGCCTATGGCTACACCTTC
CDR3 protein: CASSGGGRRAYGYTF
J gene: TRBJ1-2
clone size: many
V gene: TRBV25-1
D gene: -

CDR3 DNA: TGTGCCACCAATTCGGGGGACCAAGAGACCCAGTACTTC
CDR3 protein: CATNSGDQETQYF
J gene: TRBJ2-5
clone size: many
V gene: TRBV10-3
D gene: -

CDR3 DNA: TGTGCCAGCAGCCTTGGCCGGGACACCATCTTCTCTGGAAACACCATATATTTT
CDR3 protein: CASSLGRDTIFSGNTIYF
J gene: TRBJ1-3
clone size: few
V gene: TRBV7-8
D gene: -

CDR3 DNA: TGCGCCAGCAGCCAAGAACTTTCAGGGTGGGATTCACCCCTCCACTTT
CDR3 protein: CASSQELSGWDSPLHF
J gene: TRBJ1-6
clone size: few
V gene: TRBV4-3
D gene: -

CDR3 DNA: TGCGCCAGCAGCCAAACAAGACCCGGACTAGCGGGAGGGGTGTACTTC
CDR3 protein: CASSQTRPGLAGGVYF
J gene: TRBJ2-7
clone size: -
V gene: TRBV4-1
D gene: TRBD2

CDR3 DNA: TGCGCCAGCAGCTTGGAGGGCTACCGGACAGATACGCAGTATTTT
CDR3 protein: CASSLEGYRTDTQYF
J gene: TRBJ2-3
clone size: -
V gene: TRBV5-1
D gene: -

CDR3 DNA: TGTGCCAGTACCCTAGGGGGGTTTCAGTCCCAGCATTTT
CDR3 protein: CASTLGGFQSQHF
J gene: TRBJ1-5
clone size: -
V gene: TRBV19
D gene: -

CDR3 DNA: TGTGCCAGCAGTACCTCCCGCGGACTCCCACATGGCTACACCTTC
CDR3 protein: CASSTSRGLPHGYTF
J gene: TRBJ1-2
clone size: many
V gene: TRBV12-3/TRBV12-4
D gene: -

CDR3 DNA: TGTGCCAGCAGCTCACAGGGACGGAGGAACACTGAAGCTTTCTTT
CDR3 protein: CASSSQGRRNTEAFF
J gene: TRBJ1-1
clone size: many
V gene: TRBV3-1
D gene: -

CDR3 DNA: TGTGCCAGCTCACCACCAGGGGGCCATGGCTACACCTTC
CDR3 protein: CASSPPGGHGYTF
J gene: TRBJ1-2
clone size: many
V gene: TRBV18
D gene: TRBD1

CDR3 DNA: TGCAGCGTTGACCAGGGGGAGCGTGAAAAACTGTTTTTT
CDR3 protein: CSVDQGEREKLFF
J gene: TRBJ1-4
clone size: few
V gene: TRBV29-1
D gene: TRBD1

CDR3 DNA: TGTGCCAGCAGCCGGGACAGGGCAACTAATGAAAAACTGTTTTTT
CDR3 protein: CASSRDRATNEKLFF
J gene: TRBJ1-4
clone size: -
V gene: TRBV7-9
D gene: TRBD1

CDR3 DNA: TGTGCCTGGACCACTAGGGGACGGGGCCGGGACGAGCAGTACTTC
CDR3 protein: CAWTTRGRGRDEQYF
J gene: TRBJ2-7
clone size: -
V gene: TRBV30
D gene: -

CDR3 DNA: TGCGCCAGCAGTGAGTTATCGGGACAGGGAAAGGGTGAAGCTTTCTTT
CDR3 protein: CASSELSGQGKGEAFF
J gene: TRBJ1-1
clone size: few
V gene: TRBV10-2
D gene: TRBD1

CDR3 DNA: TGTGCCAGCAGTTACTCGGTAGGGACGGTTGCAACTAATGAAAAACTGTTTTTT
CDR3 protein: CASSYSVGTVATNEKLFF
J gene: TRBJ1-4
clone size: -
V gene: TRBV6-5
D gene: -

CDR3 DNA: TGCAGCGTCGGGGGGAAAGAGACCCAGTACTTC
CDR3 protein: CSVGGKETQYF
J gene: TRBJ2-5
clone size: many
V gene: TRBV29-1
D gene: TRBD2

CDR3 DNA: TGCAGTGCTAGGGGGGGGACAGGGGGCTACGAGCAGTACTTC
CDR3 protein: CSARGGTGGYEQYF
J gene: TRBJ2-7
clone size: many
V gene: TRBV20-1
D gene: TRBD1

CDR3 DNA: TGTGCCAGCAGCCCGAGAACCATTCGACAGGGCCCTAACTATGGCTACACCTTC
CDR3 protein: CASSPRTIRQGPNYGYTF
J gene: TRBJ1-2
clone size: -
V gene: TRBV6-1
D gene: TRBD1

CDR3 DNA: TGTGCCAGCAGCGGAGACAGGGGGGGTTCACCCCTCCACTTT
CDR3 protein: CASSGDRGGSPLHF
J gene: TRBJ1-6
clone size: few
V gene: TRBV6-1
D gene: TRBD1

CDR3 DNA: TGCAGTATAATGAGGGGCTACGAGCAGTACTTC
CDR3 protein: CSIMRGYEQYF
J gene: TRBJ2-7
clone size: many
V gene: TRBV20-1
D gene: -

CDR3 DNA: TGTGCCACCAGCAGAACCGGGACTACCGAGCAGTACTTC
CDR3 protein: CATSRTGTTEQYF
J gene: TRBJ2-7
clone size: -
V gene: TRBV15
D gene: TRBD2

CDR3 DNA: TGTGCCTGGAGCACGGGACTCGGCACCGGGGAGCTGTTTTTT
CDR3 protein: CAWSTGLGTGELFF
J gene: TRBJ2-2
clone size: few
V gene: TRBV30
D gene: -

CDR3 DNA: TGTGCCAGCAGTTTACCTGGACAGGGAGGGGGGAAGGCTGAAGCTTTCTTT
CDR3 protein: CASSLPGQGGGKAEAFF
J gene: TRBJ1-1
clone size: many
V gene: TRBV28
D gene: TRBD1

CDR3 DNA: TGCGCCAGCAGCCGGTTACCCGCAGGGGCCGCGGGAGAGACCCAGTACTTC
CDR3 protein: CASSRLPAGAAGETQYF
J gene: TRBJ2-5
clone size: few
V gene: TRBV4-1
D gene: -

CDR3 DNA: TGTGCCAGCAGCCAAGATCCAGGGGCGGGAAACACCATATATTTT
CDR3 protein: CASSQDPGAGNTIYF
J gene: TRBJ1-3
clone size: -
V gene: TRBV3-1
D gene: -

CDR3 DNA: TGTGCCAGCAGCATGACTAGCGACAGCTCCTACGAGCAGTACTTC
CDR3 protein: CASSMTSDSSYEQYF
J gene: TRBJ2-7
clone size: many
V gene: TRBV7-2
D gene: TRBD2

CDR3 DNA: TGTGCCAGCAGCTTCGGACTAGGAGTCGCTGGGGCCAACGTCCTGACTTTC
CDR3 protein: CASSFGLGVAGANVLTF
J gene: TRBJ2-6
clone size: many
V gene: TRBV7-3
D gene: TRBD2

CDR3 DNA: TGTGCCAGCAACCTGCGCGGGTATGGCTACACCTTC
CDR3 protein: CASNLRGYGYTF
J gene: TRBJ1-2
clone size: many
V gene: TRBV28
D gene: -

CDR3 DNA: TGCAGTGCTAGAGATAGTGGACTGCGTAGTTCACCCCTCCACTTT
CDR3 protein: CSARDSGLRSSPLHF
J gene: TRBJ1-6
clone size: -
V gene: TRBV20-1
D gene: -